The next 11 T cell receptor beta chains were all read from a single sample in a study of cytomegalovirus exposure and HLA in healthy donors. The PCR made use of 60 Vbeta and 13 Jbeta primers. Method: immunoSEQ multiplex PCR; TCRdb's copy keeps in-frame clones and lacks some. The sample consists of about 130,000 clones, over 50% of them appearing once. The source material was PBMCs. These receptors were obtained from a human donor in good health.

The chain has TRBV11-1 and TRBJ2-1; 7 nucleotides agree with TRBD2. There are 15 residues in the CDR3. Germline V lookup: CDR1 SGHAT, CDR2 FQDESV (reference sequence). After removal of 5 bases from V and 2 bases from J, the junction contained 6 bases not matched to a gene. CDR3 protein: CASSPSGGAYNEQFF. The CDR3, as DNA: TGTGCCAGCAGCCCTAGCGGAGGGGCCTACAATGAGCAGTTCTTC.

This clone was counted a few times. J is TRBJ2-7 and V is TRBV19; TRBD1 aligns across 9 bases. From germline, CDR1 is LNHDA and CDR2 SQIVND (reference sequence). V dropped 2 bases and J dropped 11; count of bases not matched to a gene: 7. The CDR3 covers 13 residues. This CDR3 reads CASSIQVGQGKYF. CDR3 coding DNA: TGTGCCAGTAGTATACAGGTCGGACAGGGGAAGTACTTC.

This chain links TRBV15 with TRBJ1-2, with 9 bases fitting TRBD1. Germline V gene sequence: CDR1 LNHNV, CDR2 YYDKDF (reference sequence). V shed 5 bases, J shed 8 bases, and the junction held 9 bases outside the gene matches. This CDR3 spans 14 amino acids. CDR3 amino acids: CATSHPGTGLGYTF. CDR3 in DNA: TGTGCCACCAGCCATCCCGGGACAGGGTTGGGCTACACCTTC.

The rearrangement joins TRBV7-6 to TRBJ1-5; no clear D gene. V was pared by 1 base and J by 6 bases, with 7 bases between. Per the germline V gene, CDR1 is SGHVS and CDR2 is FNYEAQ. This CDR3 contains 13 residues. The CDR3 protein is CASSLGSGQPQHF. The DNA for the CDR3 is TGTGCCAGCAGCTTAGGTTCCGGTCAGCCCCAGCATTTT.

CDR3 nucleotides: TGCGCCAGCAGCCAAGAGGGGACTAGCGGGAGTCCCGGGGAGCTGTTTTTT. This codes for CASSQEGTSGSPGELFF. The gene calls are TRBV4-1 and TRBJ2-2, with 14 bases identical to TRBD2. From germline, CDR1 is MGHRA and CDR2 YSYEKL. The CDR3 is 17 residues long. The junction had 3 bases not matched to a gene; V was cut back by 0 bases and J by 6 bases.

This clone turned up a few times. V and J are TRBV10-3 and TRBJ2-3, with 9 bases fitting TRBD1. The CDR3 is 14 amino acids. Germline CDR1 reads ENHRY; CDR2 reads SYGVKD. V was clipped by 9 bases and J by 5 bases; unmatched bases: 9. The CDR3 loop is CAITRGQGEDTQYF. The CDR3 DNA sequence: TGTGCCATTACTAGGGGACAGGGAGAAGATACGCAGTATTTT.

V gene TRBV10-3 combines with J gene TRBJ2-5, with D perhaps matching TRBD1 (6 bases). Trimming stripped 5 bases from V and 3 bases from J, with 13 bases between. The CDR3 extends over 14 amino acids. The germline V gene encodes CDR1 ENHRY and CDR2 SYGVKD. This CDR3 reads CAISITRGEETQYF. The CDR3 region has the DNA TGTGCCATCAGTATTACCAGGGGTGAAGAGACCCAGTACTTC.

This clone has just a few counts. The chain's CDR3 is CASSTRDRGSYEQYF. The CDR3 coding sequence is TGTGCCAGCTCCACCCGGGACAGGGGTTCCTACGAGCAGTACTTC. The rearrangement links TRBV9 to TRBJ2-7; 10 positions match TRBD1. Germline V gene lookup returns CDR1 SGDLS and CDR2 YYNGEE. V lost 7 bases and J lost 1; bases outside the gene matches: 8. The CDR3 runs to 15 residues.

V usage is TRBV19 and J usage is TRBJ2-7; D uncertain. Per germline, CDR1 LNHDA and CDR2 SQIVND (reference sequence). Trimming cost V 0 bases and J 6 bases, with 6 bases left between them. This CDR3 is built from 12 residues. This CDR3 is CASSIDNGEQYF. The CDR3 DNA follows: TGTGCCAGTAGTATAGATAACGGCGAGCAGTACTTC.

This clone was counted between two and nine times. The gene calls are TRBV11-3 and TRBJ2-2, with TRBD2 identical over 10 bases. This CDR3 comprises 16 residues. V shed 1 base and J 6 bases; nucleotides not matched to a gene: 5. CDR1 and CDR2 from the germline V gene are SGHNT and YENEEA. Written as DNA, the CDR3 is TGTGCCAGCAGCTTAGGACTAGCGGGCGGGGCCGGGGAGCTGTTTTTT. It specifies CASSLGLAGGAGELFF. Filled out from reference TRBV11-3 and TRBJ2-2, the complete variable domain reads EAGVVQSPRYKIIEKKQPVAFWCNPISGHNTLYWYLQNLGQGPELLIRYENEEAVDDSQLPKDRFSAERLKGVDSTLKIQPAELGDSAVYLCASSLGLAGGAGELFFGEGSRLTVL.

The rearrangement links TRBV19 to TRBJ1-5, with 7 bases fitting TRBD1. V lost 8 bases and J lost 3; bases outside the gene matches: 4. The germline V gene encodes CDR1 LNHDA and CDR2 SQIVND (reference sequence). The CDR3 is 13 residues long. This CDR3 is CASRRGDNQPQHF. CDR3 coding DNA: TGTGCCAGTCGCAGGGGGGACAATCAGCCCCAGCATTTT.